The next 23 T cell receptor beta chains were all read from a single sample in a study of blood T cell repertoires in COVID-19 (dated by TCRdb to 2018 to 2020). To prepare the library, the immunoSEQ multiplex PCR assay was applied. TCRdb provides this immuneACCESS table in a form limited to in-frame rearrangements. Some clones are lacking; in checked studies, under half of them reflect an unresolved V gene, and why the rest are absent is not known. In this sample the table shows over 150,000 clones, around 84% of which occur a single time. The ten largest clones represent more than 5.5% of the sample. The source material was PBMCs or T cells enriched from blood (not recorded which). Every receptor here comes from a man aged 50-59 years who had recovered from COVID-19.

The chain uses TRBV29-1 and TRBJ2-4, with 11 nucleotides matching TRBD1. This CDR3 is 13 amino acids long. With V trimmed by 7 bases and J by 6 bases, 5 bases remained unmatched. Germline V gene sequence: CDR1 SQVTM, CDR2 ANQGSEA. CDR3 loop: CSAGQGAGNIQYF. The CDR3, as DNA: TGCAGCGCCGGACAGGGGGCGGGAAACATTCAGTACTTC.

The DNA of the CDR3 is TGTGCCAGCAGTTTAGAAGGGGTCTATGGCTACACCTTC. It codes for CASSLEGVYGYTF. The genes are TRBV12-3 or TRBV12-4 and TRBJ1-2; tentatively, D is TRBD1 (5 bases). Trimming took 1 base from V and 4 from J, leaving 7 bases between them. The CDR3 has 13 amino acids.

The chain links TRBV19 to TRBJ1-3, with 7 bases identical to TRBD1. V shed 7 bases, J shed 2 bases, and the junction held 2 bases outside the gene matches. The CDR3 contains 13 residues. The germline V gene has CDR1 LNHDA and CDR2 SQIVND (reference sequence). CDR3 bases: TGTGCCAGTACACAGGGGACTGGAAACACCATATATTTT. Translating gives CASTQGTGNTIYF.

This clone has only a few counts. The rearrangement joins TRBV18 to TRBJ2-2, with 14 bases lining up with TRBD2. J gave up 3 bases and V 5 bases, and 2 bases lay outside the gene matches. This CDR3 spans 16 amino acids. Germline V gene data show CDR1 as KGHSH and CDR2 as LQKENI. CDR3 bases: TGTGCCAGCTCAGCGGGACTAGCGGGGGACACCGGGGAGCTGTTTTTT. Translated: CASSAGLAGDTGELFF.

The chain has TRBV13 and TRBJ1-2; D gene uncertain. The germline V gene has CDR1 PRHDT and CDR2 FYEKMQ (reference sequence). The CDR3 extends over 15 amino acids. V was trimmed by 0 bases and J by 5 bases, leaving 13 bases between them. The CDR3 loop is CASSLGVGSQYGYTF. CDR3 sequence (DNA): TGTGCCAGCAGCTTAGGTGTGGGCAGCCAATATGGCTACACCTTC. Using reference TRBV13 and TRBJ1-2 for the parts outside the CDR3, the full variable domain is AAGVIQSPRHLIKEKRETATLKCYPIPRHDTVYWYQQGPGQDPQFLISFYEKMQSDKGSIPDRFSAQQFSDYHSELNMSSLELGDSALYFCASSLGVGSQYGYTFGSGTRLTVV.

V is TRBV5-5 and J is TRBJ1-1; TRBD1 agrees at 10 bases. The ends lost 3 bases at V and 6 bases at J; junction bases unmatched: 5. The length of the CDR3 is 14 residues. Per germline, CDR1 SGHKS and CDR2 YYEKEE (reference sequence). The CDR3 loop reads CASSWTGGPAEAFF. The CDR3 DNA sequence: TGTGCCAGCAGCTGGACAGGGGGTCCAGCTGAAGCTTTCTTT.

The chain uses TRBV28 and TRBJ1-6, with no clear D. Per the germline V gene, CDR1 is MDHEN and CDR2 is SYDVKM. V was clipped by 6 bases and J by 3 bases, with 9 bases between them. The CDR3 consists of 14 residues. CDR3 protein: CASRQGGYNSPLHF. The CDR3 coding sequence is TGTGCCAGCAGGCAAGGCGGCTATAATTCACCCCTCCACTTT.

The rearrangement joins TRBV7-6 to TRBJ2-7; 15 bases fit TRBD2. Germline V gene data show CDR1 as SGHVS and CDR2 as FNYEAQ. V shed 2 bases, J shed 2 bases, and the junction held 10 bases outside the gene matches. This CDR3 has 19 residues. CDR3 protein: CASSLYPPGTSGGTYEQYF. CDR3 bases: TGTGCCAGCAGCTTATACCCGCCAGGGACTAGCGGGGGGACCTACGAGCAGTACTTC.

DNA for the CDR3: TGCAGCGTCGACTCGGGTACAGATACGCAGTATTTT. It yields the protein CSVDSGTDTQYF. The genes are TRBV29-1 and TRBJ2-3; no clear D. Germline loops: CDR1 SQVTM, CDR2 ANQGSEA. V was shortened by 6 bases and J by 3 bases, with 10 bases between the two germline ends. The CDR3 extends over 12 amino acids.

V usage is TRBV19 and J usage is TRBJ1-4, with D tentatively TRBD1 (6 bases). Germline values: CDR1 LNHDA, CDR2 SQIVND (reference sequence). V was clipped by 4 bases and J by 6 bases, with 18 bases between them. The CDR3 runs to 16 residues. CDR3 in DNA: TGTGCCAGTAGTAGTCTTGGGTACAGGGACGATGAAAAACTGTTTTTT. Translated, it gives CASSSLGYRDDEKLFF.

This clone was observed a single time. The rearrangement joins TRBV19 to TRBJ2-4; tentatively, D is TRBD2 (5 bases). Trimming took off 2 bases at V and 1 base at J, with 6 bases between the two ends. This CDR3 is 14 amino acids long. The V gene's germline CDR1 is LNHDA and CDR2 SQIVND (reference sequence). CDR3 region: CASSIRGAKNIQYF. Here the CDR3 DNA reads TGTGCCAGTAGTATAAGAGGGGCCAAAAACATTCAGTACTTC.

The chain has TRBV5-1 and TRBJ1-4; TRBD1 agrees at 8 bases. Germline V CDR1 and CDR2: SGHRS, YFSETQ. J was trimmed by 8 bases and V by 4 bases; bases with no gene match: 4. This CDR3 spans 13 amino acids. The CDR3 DNA is TGCGCCAGCAGCCCAGGGACAGGAGAAAAACTGTTTTTT. Translation: CASSPGTGEKLFF.

This sequence joins TRBV7-9 and TRBJ1-5; the match to TRBD1 covers 8 bases. Germline loops: CDR1 SEHNR, CDR2 FQNEAQ (reference sequence). The CDR3 has 15 amino acids. The V gene end was trimmed by 5 bases and the J gene end by 2 bases; junction bases not matched to a gene: 5. The CDR3 DNA follows: TGTGCCAGCAGCATGACAGGGGATGGCAATCAGCCCCAGCATTTT. Its protein is CASSMTGDGNQPQHF. Based on the CDR3 plus reference TRBV7-9 and TRBJ1-5, the full variable domain is DTGVSQNPRHKITKRGQNVTFRCDPISEHNRLYWYRQTLGQGPEFLTYFQNEAQLEKSRLLSDRFSAERPKGSFSTLEIQRTEQGDSAMYLCASSMTGDGNQPQHFGDGTRLSIL.

The chain has TRBV18 and TRBJ1-5; D remains unclear. CDR1 is KGHSH and CDR2 is LQKENI in the germline V gene. The CDR3 length is 15 residues. V lost 2 bases, J lost 4 bases, and 12 bases lay in between. This CDR3 is CASSPIRDFNQPQHF. The DNA of the CDR3 is TGTGCCAGCTCACCAATTCGAGACTTTAATCAGCCCCAGCATTTT.

The chain couples TRBV13 to TRBJ1-3; 7 bases are a match to TRBD1. Germline V gene lookup returns CDR1 PRHDT and CDR2 FYEKMQ (reference sequence). The CDR3 extends over 15 amino acids. V lost 1 base, J lost 0 bases, and 0 bases stayed unmatched. As DNA, the CDR3 is TGTGCCAGCAGCTTAGACAGGGGCTCTGGAAACACCATATATTTT. It codes for CASSLDRGSGNTIYF.

The chain joins TRBV30 to TRBJ2-7; the match to TRBD1 covers 8 bases. Germline V gives CDR1 GTSNPN, CDR2 SVGIG (reference sequence). J gave up 2 bases and V 2 bases, and 5 bases lay outside the gene matches. The CDR3 sequence is 14 residues long. The CDR3 DNA follows: TGTGCCTGGAGTTTAAAGGACAGGGCCTACGAGCAGTACTTC. This encodes CAWSLKDRAYEQYF.

The chain employs TRBV19 and TRBJ2-1, with 9 bases lining up with TRBD2. J gave up 6 bases and V 5 bases, and 8 bases lay outside the gene matches. CDR3 length: 15 amino acids. Per the germline V gene, CDR1 is LNHDA and CDR2 is SQIVND (reference sequence). The CDR3, as DNA: TGTGCCAGTAGTGCGGCTAGCGGGGATTTCAATGAGCAGTTCTTC. Protein sequence: CASSAASGDFNEQFF.

The rearrangement uses TRBV25-1 and TRBJ1-2, with D possibly matching TRBD1 (6 bases). The CDR3 is made up of 13 amino acids. Germline-derived CDR1 and CDR2 are MGHDK and SYGVNS. V was pared by 2 bases and J by 4 bases, with 8 bases between. Here the CDR3 reads CASSEQGPYGYTF. CDR3 coding DNA: TGTGCCAGCAGTGAACAGGGGCCCTATGGCTACACCTTC.

The J gene is TRBJ2-7, the V gene TRBV19; 12 bases are shared with TRBD1. Germline-derived CDR1 and CDR2 are LNHDA and SQIVND (reference sequence). The CDR3 is 14 residues long. J was trimmed by 6 bases and V by 6 bases; bases with no gene match: 6. Here the CDR3 reads CASRPGTGGSEQYF. Written as DNA, the CDR3 is TGTGCCAGTAGGCCCGGGACAGGGGGCAGCGAGCAGTACTTC.

This clone has more than one count but fewer than ten. This sequence joins TRBV11-3 and TRBJ1-6; weak D call: TRBD1 (5 bases). The germline V gene encodes CDR1 SGHNT and CDR2 YENEEA. The CDR3 sequence is 17 residues long. The V end was cut by 5 bases, the J end by 8 bases, with 22 bases between. The DNA of the CDR3 is TGTGCCAGCAGCCACCTAGGCCTCCTAGGGGATTATTCACCCCTCCACTTT. It translates to CASSHLGLLGDYSPLHF.

The rearrangement joins TRBV6-5 to TRBJ1-2, with a possible D match to TRBD1 (5 bases). Trimming stripped 5 bases from V and 4 bases from J, with 14 bases between. CDR3 size: 14 residues. CDR1 is MNHEY and CDR2 is SVGAGI in the germline V gene. DNA for the CDR3: TGTGCCAGCAGTCGGGGGACCCCGGCCTATGGCTACACCTTC. Its translation: CASSRGTPAYGYTF.

The chain combines TRBV4-3 with TRBJ2-1, with 13 bases identical to TRBD2. With V trimmed by 0 bases and J by 9 bases, 5 bases remained unmatched. CDR1 LGHNA and CDR2 YSLEER come from the germline V gene. This CDR3 is built from 16 residues. The CDR3 loop is CASSQDTGLAGSEQFF. In DNA form, the CDR3 reads TGCGCCAGCAGCCAAGATACGGGACTAGCGGGGAGTGAGCAGTTCTTC.

This clone has a handful of counts. The chain joins TRBV27 to TRBJ2-5; D gene unclear. Germline CDR1 MNHEY, CDR2 SMNVEV (reference sequence). The germline V and J ends were trimmed by 0 bases and 1 base, with 6 bases remaining between them. The CDR3 covers 14 residues. CDR3 sequence (DNA): TGTGCCAGCAGTTTATCGTACAGCCAAGAGACCCAGTACTTC. Its translation: CASSLSYSQETQYF.